This paragraph reports one TCR beta chain. A much larger clone differs from this one at a single base, so this may be a read error. The time point is: newly diagnosed GD, antithyroid drugs for less than 3 months. TCR sequences were obtained from RNA taken from PBMCs. The germline V and J ends were trimmed by 4 bases and 3 bases, with 14 bases remaining between them. The CDR3 totals 15 residues. Germline assignment: CDR1 KGHDR and CDR2 SFDVKD. This record comes from a study of regulatory T cells in long-lasting Graves disease. Library construction for TCR beta used iRepertoire HTBI primers and Arm-PCR of CDR3 regions. TCRdb reprocessed the multiplex PCR reads via MiXCR and lists one record per CDR3 protein. This sample carries hundreds of thousands of distinct CDR3 sequences, 16% of them seen once, and the ten largest clones take roughly 30%. These data were also reused for a study on T cells in Graves' hyperthyroidism and ophthalmopathy.

The sample consisted of peripheral blood mononuclear cells (PBMCs), taken at new diagnosis, from a patient treated with antithyroid drugs. The chain is built from TRBV24-1 and TRBJ2-5, with D tentatively TRBD2 (5 bases). The TCR sequence derives from a man between 35 and 55 years old with Graves disease. Here the CDR3 DNA reads TGTGCCACCAGTGAGGCAGAGGGTAACGAAGAGACCCAGTACTTC. Protein product: CATSEAEGNEETQYF.